The rows below give T cell receptor beta chains drawn from one sample of a study of blood T cell repertoires in COVID-19. TCRdb's table, derived via immunoSEQ multiplex PCR, lists solely in-frame clones and lacks some. The sample has roughly 250,000 clones; 82% are singletons. The sequenced material came from peripheral blood. The receptor source for this set is an older woman with active or convalescent COVID-19. The CDR3 runs from the conserved cysteine through the conserved F or W. The order of the fields is clone size, V gene, J gene, D gene, CDR3 DNA, CDR3 protein. D genes are given only for firm matches. Only some rows state a clone size, as once, few, many or a class for expanded clones.

>-|TRBV20-1|TRBJ2-3|-
TGCAGTGCTAGAGATGTGGCCACGCAGTATTTT
CSARDVATQYF
>-|TRBV10-3|TRBJ2-2|TRBD2
TGTGCCATCGCGAGCGGGGGGACCGGGGAGCTGTTTTTT
CAIASGGTGELFF
>-|TRBV10-1|TRBJ2-3|TRBD2
TGCGCCAGCGAAGGGACTAGCGGGGGGGGAAGCACAGATACGCAGTATTTT
CASEGTSGGGSTDTQYF
>once|TRBV5-1|TRBJ2-2|-
TGCGCCAGCAGCCCCTTCTCGAACACCGGGGAGCTGTTTTTT
CASSPFSNTGELFF
>-|TRBV7-2|TRBJ2-3|TRBD2
TGTGCCAGCAGCTTAGCGGGGACTAGCGGGATGGATACGCAGTATTTT
CASSLAGTSGMDTQYF
>-|TRBV5-6|TRBJ1-2|-
TGTGCCAGCAGCTTGGCAGGCAGGGGTTATGGCTACACCTTC
CASSLAGRGYGYTF
>-|TRBV7-8|TRBJ1-6|-
TGTGCCAGCAGCTTAGCGCGGGGGGGTGGTTCACCCCTCCACTTT
CASSLARGGGSPLHF
>-|TRBV18|TRBJ2-3|TRBD2
TGTGCCAGCTCACCGAGCGGGGGAGGAGATACGCAGTATTTT
CASSPSGGGDTQYF
>-|TRBV10-3|TRBJ1-2|TRBD1
TGTGCCACCCTACGGACAGGGGGCGGAGGTGGCTACACCTTC
CATLRTGGGGGYTF
>-|TRBV5-5|TRBJ1-2|-
TGTGCCAGCAGCCCCCTTGTAGAGATGTGGAACTATGGCTACACCTTC
CASSPLVEMWNYGYTF
>-|TRBV30|TRBJ2-7|TRBD1
TGTGCCTGGAGTACAGGGGGGTACGAGCAGTACTTC
CAWSTGGYEQYF
>-|TRBV10-3|TRBJ2-7|-
TGTGCCATTGGACAGCAGGCCTCCTACGAGCAGTACTTC
CAIGQQASYEQYF
>-|TRBV7-8|TRBJ2-2|TRBD1
TGTGCCAGCAGCTTATCCGACAGGGTCCTCAACGGGGAGCTGTTTTTT
CASSLSDRVLNGELFF
>few|TRBV2|TRBJ1-5|-
TGTGCCAGCAGATTACAGAGCCTCAATCAGCCCCAGCATTTT
CASRLQSLNQPQHF
>-|TRBV19|TRBJ2-5|-
TGTGCCAGTAGAAGGCAGGCGAACCAAGAGACCCAGTACTTC
CASRRQANQETQYF
>-|TRBV7-2|TRBJ1-5|-
TGTGCCAGCAGCCCCCACAGGGATCAAGATCAGCCCCAGCATTTT
CASSPHRDQDQPQHF
>-|TRBV4-1|TRBJ1-5|-
TGCGCCAGCAGCCAAGGTCCAGGCTATAGCAATCAGCCCCAGCATTTT
CASSQGPGYSNQPQHF
>-|TRBV7-2|TRBJ1-3|-
TGTGCCAGCAGCTTATGGGCCCCGAACTCTGGAAACACCATATATTTT
CASSLWAPNSGNTIYF
>few|TRBV7-3|TRBJ2-5|TRBD2
TGTGCCAGCAGCCCGCGGGGGGGCCGGGAGACCCAGTACTTC
CASSPRGGRETQYF
>-|TRBV12-3/TRBV12-4|TRBJ2-5|TRBD2
TGTGCCAGCAGATTGGGACTAGCAGGGACCCAGTACTTC
CASRLGLAGTQYF